The 5 T cell receptor beta chains in this list originate from one sample, sequenced in a study of blood T cell repertoires in COVID-19. Profiled with immunoSEQ multiplex PCR; TCRdb holds only in-frame clones, not every one. The sample holds 150,000 or so clones, roughly 80% seen once. The sample consisted of peripheral blood. The receptors were sampled from a man between 18 and 29 years old with active or convalescent COVID-19.

This clone occurred once. The rearrangement links TRBV7-8 to TRBJ2-2; D is possibly TRBD1 (5 bases). Germline V gene lookup returns CDR1 SGHVS and CDR2 FQNEAQ. This CDR3 region has 16 residues. Trimming pared 1 base from V and 1 base from J, leaving 10 bases between. The DNA of the CDR3 is TGTGCCAGCAGCTTAGTGGCAGGGATGAACACCGGGGAGCTGTTTTTT. Protein product: CASSLVAGMNTGELFF.

As concerns this clone: The sample contains more than one DNA sequence encoding this CDR3. The chain couples TRBV30 to TRBJ2-6; D is perhaps TRBD1 (6 bases). The V end lost 2 bases, the J end lost 1 base, and 12 bases lay between the germline ends. From germline, CDR1 is GTSNPN and CDR2 SVGIG (reference sequence). This CDR3 comprises 16 residues. CDR3 loop: CAWSTTGFSGANVLTF. CDR3 in DNA: TGTGCCTGGAGTACGACAGGTTTTTCTGGGGCCAACGTCCTGACTTTC.

The V and J genes are TRBV7-2 and TRBJ2-3, with 12 bases fitting TRBD2. V was pared by 1 base and J by 5 bases, with 4 bases of the junction left unmatched. CDR3 length equals 16 residues. CDR1 and CDR2 (germline): SGHTA, FQGNSA. The CDR3 region has the DNA TGTGCCAGCAGCTTAGGACTGGGACTAGCGGGAGATACGCAGTATTTT. This sequence encodes CASSLGLGLAGDTQYF.

The rearrangement uses TRBV15 and TRBJ1-5; 7 nucleotides agree with TRBD1. The junction had 20 bases not matched to a gene; V was cut back by 0 bases and J by 3 bases. CDR1 and CDR2 (germline): LNHNV, YYDKDF (reference sequence). This CDR3 region has 21 residues. CDR3 residues: CATSRDYRGKGGGGNNQPQHF. The CDR3 bases are TGTGCCACCAGCAGAGATTACAGGGGCAAAGGTGGAGGGGGAAACAATCAGCCCCAGCATTTT.

This clone was picked up one time. The chain carries TRBV19 and TRBJ2-1; D remains unclear. This CDR3 has 15 residues. Trimming took off 4 bases at V and 0 bases at J, with 10 bases between the two ends. Germline loops: CDR1 LNHDA, CDR2 SQIVND (reference sequence). The CDR3 region is CASSRLSSSYNEQFF. CDR3 in DNA: TGTGCCAGTAGTAGGCTTTCTAGCTCCTACAATGAGCAGTTCTTC.